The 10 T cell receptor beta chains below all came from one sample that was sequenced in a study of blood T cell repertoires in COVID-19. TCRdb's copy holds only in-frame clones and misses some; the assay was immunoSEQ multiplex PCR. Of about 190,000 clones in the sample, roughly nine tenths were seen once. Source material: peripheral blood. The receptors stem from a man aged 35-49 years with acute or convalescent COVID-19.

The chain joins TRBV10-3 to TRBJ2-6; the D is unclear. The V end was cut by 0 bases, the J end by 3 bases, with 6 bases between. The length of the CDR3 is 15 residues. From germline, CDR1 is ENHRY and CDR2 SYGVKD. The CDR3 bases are TGTGCCATCAGTGAGTCTTTTCGTGGGGCCAACGTCCTGACTTTC. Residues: CAISESFRGANVLTF.

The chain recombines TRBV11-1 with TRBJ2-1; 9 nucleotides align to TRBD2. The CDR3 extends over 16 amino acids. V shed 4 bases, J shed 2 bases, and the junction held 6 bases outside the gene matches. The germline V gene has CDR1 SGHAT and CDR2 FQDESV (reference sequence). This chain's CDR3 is CASSSLTSGAYNEQFF. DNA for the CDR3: TGTGCCAGCAGCTCACTGACTAGCGGAGCCTACAATGAGCAGTTCTTC.

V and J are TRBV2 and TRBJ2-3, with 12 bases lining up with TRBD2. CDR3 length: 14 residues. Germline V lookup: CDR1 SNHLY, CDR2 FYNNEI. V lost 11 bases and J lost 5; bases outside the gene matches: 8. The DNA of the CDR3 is TGTGCCTCCTACCGACTAGCGGGGGTAGATACGCAGTATTTT. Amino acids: CASYRLAGVDTQYF.

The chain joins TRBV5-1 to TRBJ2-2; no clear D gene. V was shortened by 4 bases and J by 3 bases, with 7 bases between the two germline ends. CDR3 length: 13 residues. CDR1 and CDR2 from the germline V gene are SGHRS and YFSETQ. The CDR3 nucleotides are TGCGCCAGCAGCCCCCGAGACACCGGGGAGCTGTTTTTT. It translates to CASSPRDTGELFF. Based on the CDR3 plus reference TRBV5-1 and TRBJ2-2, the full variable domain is KAGVTQTPRYLIKTRGQQVTLSCSPISGHRSVSWYQQTPGQGLQFLFEYFSETQRNKGNFPGRFSGRQFSNSRSEMNVSTLELGDSALYLCASSPRDTGELFFGEGSRLTVL.

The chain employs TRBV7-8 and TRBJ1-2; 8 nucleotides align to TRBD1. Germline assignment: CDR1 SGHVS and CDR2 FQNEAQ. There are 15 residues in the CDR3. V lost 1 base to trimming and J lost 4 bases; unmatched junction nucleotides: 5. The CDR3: CASSLGDRRSYGYTF. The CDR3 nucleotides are TGTGCCAGCAGCTTAGGGGACAGGCGAAGCTATGGCTACACCTTC. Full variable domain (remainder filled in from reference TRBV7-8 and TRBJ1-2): GAGVSQSPRYKVAKRGQDVALRCDPISGHVSLFWYQQALGQGPEFLTYFQNEAQLDKSGLPSDRFFAERPEGSVSTLKIQRTQQEDSAVYLCASSLGDRRSYGYTFGSGTRLTVV.

The CDR3 protein is CASARGPNTEAFF. The CDR3 DNA sequence: TGTGCCAGCGCCAGGGGACCGAACACTGAAGCTTTCTTT. The chain uses TRBV7-2 and TRBJ1-1, with D possibly being TRBD1 (6 bases). CDR3 size: 13 residues. In germline, CDR1 is SGHTA, CDR2 FQGNSA. V lost 8 bases, J lost 1 base, and 11 bases lay in between. Drawing the rest from reference TRBV7-2 and TRBJ1-1, the complete variable domain is GAGVSQSPSNKVTEKGKDVELRCDPISGHTALYWYRQSLGQGLEFLIYFQGNSAPDKSGLPSDRFSAERTGGSVSTLTIQRTQQEDSAVYLCASARGPNTEAFFGQGTRLTVV.

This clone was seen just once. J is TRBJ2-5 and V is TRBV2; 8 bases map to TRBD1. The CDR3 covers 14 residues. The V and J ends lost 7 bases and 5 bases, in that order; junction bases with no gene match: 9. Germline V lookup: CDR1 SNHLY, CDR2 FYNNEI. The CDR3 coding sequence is TGTGCCAGCAACGGACAGGGCGTTCGTGAGACCCAGTACTTC. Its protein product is CASNGQGVRETQYF.

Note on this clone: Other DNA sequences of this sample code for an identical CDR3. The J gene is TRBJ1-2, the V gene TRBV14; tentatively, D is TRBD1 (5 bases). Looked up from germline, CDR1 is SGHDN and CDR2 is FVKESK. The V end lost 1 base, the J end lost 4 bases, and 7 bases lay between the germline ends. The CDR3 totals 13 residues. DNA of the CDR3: TGTGCCAGCAGCCAAGGGCAGGGCTATGGCTACACCTTC. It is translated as CASSQGQGYGYTF.

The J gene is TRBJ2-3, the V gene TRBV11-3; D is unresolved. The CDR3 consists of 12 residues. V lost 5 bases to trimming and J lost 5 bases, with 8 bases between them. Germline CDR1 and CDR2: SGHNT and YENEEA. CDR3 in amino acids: CASSPSGDTQYF. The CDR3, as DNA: TGTGCCAGCAGCCCCAGTGGAGATACGCAGTATTTT.

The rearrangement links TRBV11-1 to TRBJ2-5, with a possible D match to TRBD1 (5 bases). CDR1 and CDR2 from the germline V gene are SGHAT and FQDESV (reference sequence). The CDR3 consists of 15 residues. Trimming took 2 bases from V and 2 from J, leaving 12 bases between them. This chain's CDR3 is CASSLRGRVQETQYF. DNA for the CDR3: TGTGCCAGCAGCTTAAGGGGTCGAGTTCAAGAGACCCAGTACTTC.